A single sample is the source of the 32 T cell receptor beta chains below, sequenced in a study of blood T cell repertoires in COVID-19. The protocol was immunoSEQ multiplex PCR, while the TCRdb copy is restricted to in-frame clones and leaves out a portion. The sample records under 250,000 clones, about 86% being singletons. Source material: peripheral blood. All receptors derive from a man aged 80 or over with acute or convalescent COVID-19.

The chain combines TRBV6-5 with TRBJ2-7; possibly TRBD2 for D (6 bases). Trimming removed 7 bases at V and 1 base at J, with 17 bases between. CDR1 is MNHEY and CDR2 is SVGAGI in the germline V gene. The CDR3 totals 15 residues. This chain's CDR3 is CASTARTGASYEQYF. Written as DNA, the CDR3 is TGTGCCAGCACCGCGAGAACGGGAGCGTCCTACGAGCAGTACTTC.

The V gene is TRBV6-5, the J gene TRBJ1-3; D gene ambiguous. Germline CDR1 and CDR2: MNHEY and SVGAGI. V lost 5 bases and J 0 bases, leaving 11 bases between the germline ends. CDR3 length: 15 residues. The CDR3 bases are TGTGCCAGCAGTATACACCGTACCTCTGGAAACACCATATATTTT. It yields the protein CASSIHRTSGNTIYF.

This clone was seen once. V usage is TRBV6-5 and J usage is TRBJ1-1; D gene ambiguous. The CDR3 covers 16 residues. Germline CDR1 reads MNHEY; CDR2 reads SVGAGI. The V gene lost 2 bases and the J gene lost 1 base, with 14 bases spanning the gap. In nucleotides, the CDR3 is TGTGCCAGCAGTTACAGCCCCAAGACTGAGAACACTGAAGCTTTCTTT. Protein: CASSYSPKTENTEAFF.

The CDR3 loop is CVSSGGSYEQYF. The CDR3 DNA follows: TGTGTAAGCTCCGGGGGTTCCTACGAGCAGTACTTC. The gene calls are TRBV6-5 and TRBJ2-7, with D tentatively TRBD2 (6 bases). The CDR3 contains 12 residues. The germline gives CDR1 MNHEY, CDR2 SVGAGI.

The J gene is TRBJ1-1, the V gene TRBV7-9; a possible D gene is TRBD1 (6 bases). The CDR3 is 14 amino acids. Germline CDR1 SEHNR, CDR2 FQNEAQ (reference sequence). Between the trimmed V and J ends, which lost 7 bases and 0 bases, there was a span of 12 bases. CDR3 DNA sequence: TGTGCCAGCACCCCCGACAGGTTGAACACTGAAGCTTTCTTT. Amino acids: CASTPDRLNTEAFF.

The V and J genes are TRBV21-1 and TRBJ2-1; the D call of TRBD2 is as the table states it, not checked on the DNA. TRBV21-1 represents a pseudogene. The CDR3 runs 20 residues. CDR3 nucleotides: TGTGCCAGCAGCCGCCGGTCGACTAGCGGGAGGGCACTCAACTACAATGAGCAGTTCTTC. Residues: CASSRRSTSGRALNYNEQFF.

This clone appeared a few times. The chain employs TRBV27 and TRBJ1-4; D is uncertain. From germline, CDR1 is MNHEY and CDR2 SMNVEV (reference sequence). The CDR3 has 15 residues. Trimming removed 3 bases at V and 4 bases at J, with 12 bases between. In nucleotides, the CDR3 is TGTGCCAGCAGTTTGTATCCGTCCCGTAATGAAAAACTGTTTTTT. It translates to CASSLYPSRNEKLFF.

This clone occurred a few times. V usage is TRBV3-1 (or the pseudogene TRBV3-2) and J usage is TRBJ1-4; 10 nucleotides align to TRBD1. Trimming at V came to 6 bases and at J to 5 bases, leaving 9 bases not matched to a gene. The CDR3 is 16 residues long. Germline V CDR1 and CDR2: LGHDT, YNNKEL (reference sequence). The DNA of the CDR3 is TGTGCCAGCAGGGGGACAGGGGTACCCCAGAATGAAAAACTGTTTTTT. Protein product: CASRGTGVPQNEKLFF.

The chain links TRBV2 to TRBJ2-3; 9 bases align to TRBD1. With 0 bases clipped from V and 8 bases from J, the junction kept 9 bases outside the gene matches. The CDR3 loop spans 16 amino acids. The germline gives CDR1 SNHLY, CDR2 FYNNEI. CDR3 amino acids: CASSEALPGTGRTQYF. As DNA, the CDR3 is TGTGCCAGCAGTGAAGCCCTTCCGGGGACAGGGCGTACGCAGTATTTT.

The chain couples TRBV6-5 to TRBJ1-2; D unresolved. The germline CDR1 and CDR2 sequences are MNHEY and SVGAGI. Trimming removed 4 bases from V and 0 bases from J, with 15 bases in between. The CDR3 extends over 16 amino acids. The CDR3 loop is CASSSPIMLANYGYTF. In nucleotides, the CDR3 is TGTGCCAGCAGTTCCCCAATCATGTTAGCTAACTATGGCTACACCTTC.

The chain recombines TRBV19 with TRBJ1-5, with 7 bases that match TRBD1. This CDR3 spans 15 amino acids. The V gene end was trimmed by 1 base and the J gene end by 4 bases; junction bases not matched to a gene: 4. Looked up from germline, CDR1 is LNHDA and CDR2 is SQIVND (reference sequence). The CDR3 DNA reads TGTGCCAGTAGTATAGCCCGACAGGGAAATCAGCCCCAGCATTTT. This codes for CASSIARQGNQPQHF.

This chain links TRBV7-8 with TRBJ1-3; D unresolved. This CDR3 is 14 amino acids long. Trimming removed 5 bases at V and 4 bases at J, with 12 bases between. The germline gives CDR1 SGHVS, CDR2 FQNEAQ. The CDR3 nucleotides read TGTGCCAGCAGCGCCCGGAGACTCGGAAACACCATATATTTT. The encoded protein is CASSARRLGNTIYF.

This chain links TRBV2 with TRBJ2-7; 7 bases align to TRBD1. After removal of 3 bases from V and 5 bases from J, the junction contained 10 bases not matched to a gene. CDR3 size: 15 residues. Germline CDR1 is SNHLY and CDR2 is FYNNEI. CDR3 in DNA: TGTGCCAGCAGTGAGGTTAACCGGGACAGCCACGAGCAGTACTTC. It encodes CASSEVNRDSHEQYF.

The J gene is TRBJ2-7, the V gene TRBV28; TRBD1 matches at 11 bases. The V and J ends lost 10 bases and 12 bases, in that order; junction bases with no gene match: 14. The CDR3 extends over 13 amino acids. Germline CDR1 and CDR2: MDHEN and SYDVKM. The CDR3 loop reads CATAPWTGGLRYF. CDR3 DNA sequence: TGTGCCACCGCGCCCTGGACAGGGGGCCTTCGGTACTTC.

This clone has more than one count but fewer than ten. The J gene is TRBJ2-7, the V gene TRBV28, with 8 bases lining up with TRBD1. V shed 5 bases, J shed 4 bases, and the junction held 7 bases outside the gene matches. The CDR3 spans 14 residues. Looked up from germline, CDR1 is MDHEN and CDR2 is SYDVKM. CDR3 amino acids: CASSPWTGRYEQYF. In nucleotides, the CDR3 is TGTGCCAGCAGTCCTTGGACAGGGAGGTACGAGCAGTACTTC.

The chain uses TRBV19 and TRBJ2-3; D may be TRBD2 (6 bases). With 8 bases removed from V and 1 base from J, the gap between germline ends came to 7 bases. The CDR3 runs 12 residues. CDR1 and CDR2 from the germline V gene are LNHDA and SQIVND (reference sequence). Written as DNA, the CDR3 is TGTGCCAGTGGGGAGGGCACAGATACGCAGTATTTT. As protein: CASGEGTDTQYF.

The V call is TRBV19, the J call TRBJ2-1, with 10 positions matching TRBD2. The trim removed 10 bases at V and 10 bases at J, leaving 13 bases unmatched. The CDR3 is 14 amino acids. CDR1 and CDR2 (germline): LNHDA, SQIVND (reference sequence). For the CDR3, the DNA is TGTGCCACCTCCCAGCGGGAGGGCCAGAGGGAGCAGTTCTTC. Translation gives CATSQREGQREQFF.

The chain joins TRBV7-9 to TRBJ2-1; 7 positions agree with TRBD1. Trimming removed 5 bases from V and 5 bases from J; junction bases left unmatched: 15. The CDR3 consists of 17 residues. The V gene's germline CDR1 is SEHNR and CDR2 FQNEAQ (reference sequence). The CDR3 loop reads CASSLHGFTDRDNEQFF. CDR3 nucleotides: TGTGCCAGCAGCCTCCATGGATTCACCGACAGGGACAATGAGCAGTTCTTC.

This clone was seen just once. The rearrangement links TRBV6-5 to TRBJ2-5; TRBD1 might be the D (5 bases). V lost 8 bases, J lost 1 base, and 11 bases lay in between. Germline CDR1 reads MNHEY; CDR2 reads SVGAGI. The CDR3 sequence is 13 residues long. This CDR3 reads CASAPDTQETQYF. DNA for the CDR3: TGTGCCAGCGCTCCGGACACCCAAGAGACCCAGTACTTC.

The rearrangement joins TRBV19 to TRBJ1-1; maybe TRBD1 (6 bases). Trimming stripped 4 bases from V and 4 bases from J, with 13 bases between. This CDR3 has 14 amino acids. The germline CDR1 and CDR2 sequences are LNHDA and SQIVND (reference sequence). CDR3 sequence (DNA): TGTGCCAGTAGTACTCTCCAGGGGAGCACTGAAGCTTTCTTT. It translates to CASSTLQGSTEAFF.

The V and J genes are TRBV6-5 and TRBJ2-7; 10 bases line up with TRBD1. Germline assignment: CDR1 MNHEY and CDR2 SVGAGI. There are 15 residues in the CDR3. Trimming took 6 bases from V and 3 from J; bases not matched to a gene: 8. CDR3 protein: CASRYRDRGVYEQYF. As DNA, the CDR3 is TGTGCCAGCAGGTACCGGGACAGGGGAGTCTACGAGCAGTACTTC.

This chain links TRBV30 with TRBJ1-1; D call uncertain. Germline CDR1 is GTSNPN and CDR2 is SVGIG (reference sequence). V lost 3 bases and J 6 bases, leaving 14 bases between the germline ends. The CDR3 runs to 13 residues. CDR3 nucleotides: TGTGCCTGGAGAGAGACTCTAGAGGCTGAAGCTTTCTTT. Its translation: CAWRETLEAEAFF.

The chain joins TRBV27 to TRBJ1-4, with D perhaps matching TRBD1 (5 bases). The germline V gene has CDR1 MNHEY and CDR2 SMNVEV (reference sequence). The CDR3 runs 15 residues. V lost 3 bases and J 11 bases, leaving 19 bases between the germline ends. The CDR3 bases are TGTGCCAGCAGTTTGTACGGGAGCCGTGGGGGGAAACTGTTTTTT. Translation: CASSLYGSRGGKLFF.

The V and J genes are TRBV4-1 and TRBJ1-2, with D possibly matching TRBD1 (5 bases). This CDR3 is 9 amino acids long. Germline CDR1 reads MGHRA; CDR2 reads YSYEKL. V was trimmed by 9 bases and J by 8 bases, leaving 7 bases between them. CDR3 residues: CASRQGYTF. CDR3 DNA sequence: TGCGCCAGTAGACAGGGCTACACCTTC.

The chain combines TRBV6-1 with TRBJ1-2, with 7 bases that match TRBD1. The germline gives CDR1 MNHNS, CDR2 SASEGT. The CDR3 length is 14 residues. V was clipped by 2 bases and J by 5 bases; unmatched bases: 5. CDR3 nucleotides: TGTGCCAGCAGTGAAAGGGGGGACAGTTATGGCTACACCTTC. This encodes CASSERGDSYGYTF.

The rearrangement links TRBV5-1 to TRBJ2-7, with 7 bases aligning to TRBD1. The CDR3 runs 14 residues. V shed 4 bases and J 0 bases; nucleotides not matched to a gene: 4. Germline V gene data show CDR1 as SGHRS and CDR2 as YFSETQ. The CDR3 region is CASSLGQVSYEQYF. As DNA, the CDR3 is TGCGCCAGCAGCCTCGGACAGGTCTCCTACGAGCAGTACTTC.

The chain recombines TRBV28 with TRBJ1-1; D unclear. CDR3 length: 15 residues. CDR1 is MDHEN, CDR2 SYDVKM, per germline. Trimming removed 6 bases at V and 2 bases at J, with 16 bases between. The CDR3 protein is CASRSGSPVNTEAFF. CDR3 in DNA: TGTGCCAGCAGGTCGGGGAGCCCCGTAAACACTGAAGCTTTCTTT.

The rearrangement uses TRBV6-1 and TRBJ2-1; 9 positions match TRBD1. CDR3 length equals 16 residues. Germline CDR1 and CDR2: MNHNS and SASEGT. Germline trimming cut 4 bases from V and 8 bases from J; bases unmatched to any gene: 12. CDR3 nucleotides: TGTGCCAGCAGTGCCAACCGGGACAGGGCATCCTATGAGCAGTTCTTC. Its translation: CASSANRDRASYEQFF.

This clone showed up just once. The J gene is TRBJ2-5, the V gene TRBV7-6, with 14 bases that match TRBD2. V lost 2 bases and J lost 5; bases outside the gene matches: 4. The CDR3 spans 16 residues. CDR1 and CDR2 from the germline V gene are SGHVS and FNYEAQ. The CDR3 DNA sequence: TGTGCCAGCAGCTTAACGGGACTAGCGGGAGCGGAGACCCAGTACTTC. Translating gives CASSLTGLAGAETQYF.

The chain is built from TRBV7-6 and TRBJ2-5; D is perhaps TRBD1 (6 bases). CDR3 length: 13 amino acids. CDR1 is SGHVS, CDR2 FNYEAQ, per germline. V was pared by 5 bases and J by 7 bases, with 14 bases between. In DNA, the CDR3 is TGTGCCAGCAGCAAGGACAGTCCCGGGACCCAGTACTTC. This gives the protein CASSKDSPGTQYF.

The chain employs TRBV28 and TRBJ1-5; TRBD1 matches 7 bases. V lost 3 bases to trimming and J lost 4 bases; unmatched junction nucleotides: 6. Germline V gene sequence: CDR1 MDHEN, CDR2 SYDVKM. This CDR3 region has 15 residues. In DNA form, the CDR3 reads TGTGCCAGCAGTTTTGGGTCAGGGGGTAATCAGCCCCAGCATTTT. Translating gives CASSFGSGGNQPQHF.

This rearrangement joins TRBV6-5 to TRBJ2-2, with a tentative D call TRBD2 (6 bases). V lost 11 bases to trimming and J lost 5 bases, with 15 bases between them. The CDR3 runs to 13 residues. From germline, CDR1 is MNHEY and CDR2 SVGAGI. The CDR3 DNA is TGTGCCGCGAGAAAGGGGAGGACCGGGGAGCTGTTTTTT. It translates to CAARKGRTGELFF.